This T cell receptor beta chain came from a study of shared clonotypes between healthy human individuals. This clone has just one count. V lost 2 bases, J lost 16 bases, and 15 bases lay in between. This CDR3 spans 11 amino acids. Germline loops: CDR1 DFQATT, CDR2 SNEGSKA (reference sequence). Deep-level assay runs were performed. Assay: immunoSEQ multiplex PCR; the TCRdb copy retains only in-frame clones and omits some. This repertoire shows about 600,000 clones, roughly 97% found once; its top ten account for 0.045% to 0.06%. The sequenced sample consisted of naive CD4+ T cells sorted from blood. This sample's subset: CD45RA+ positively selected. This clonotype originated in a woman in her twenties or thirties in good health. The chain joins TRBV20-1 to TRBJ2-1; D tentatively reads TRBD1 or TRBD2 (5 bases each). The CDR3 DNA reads TGCAGTGCTAGAAACCCGGGACCCGTCTTCTTC. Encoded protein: CSARNPGPVFF.